Listed here is a single T cell receptor beta chain. This sample was included in a study of blood T cell repertoires in COVID-19. The wider study: PBMCs, B-cell-depleted T cells, or T cells provided the cDNA or gDNA that made up the material.

The protocol was immunoSEQ multiplex PCR, while the TCRdb copy is restricted to in-frame clones and leaves out a portion. The data hold a few hundred thousand clones, with approximately 83% observed a single time. This TCR was sampled from a woman aged 25 to 39 who had recovered from COVID-19. Sequencing used peripheral blood.

DNA of the CDR3: TGCAGCGTTGCGGGACAGAGCACAGATACGCAGTATTTT. It specifies CSVAGQSTDTQYF. This sequence joins TRBV29-1 and TRBJ2-3, with 7 nucleotides matching TRBD1. V gave up 4 bases and J gave up 0 bases; unmatched junction bases: 1. The CDR3 consists of 13 residues. The V gene's germline CDR1 is SQVTM and CDR2 ANQGSEA.